The 3 T cell receptor beta chains below all came from one sample that was sequenced in a study of T-cell reconstitution after alpha-beta-depleted transplantation in children. Unique molecular identifiers tagged the TCRbeta library. TCRdb independently ran MiXCR on the PCR reads; one entry per CDR3 protein. The sample gives approximately 1,000,000 distinct CDR3 sequences, around 30% of which show up once; around 30% is in the top ten. The specimen comprised PBMCs, mostly from graft donor cells, sampled 360 days after TCRalphabeta/CD19-depleted stem cell transplant. Receptors were obtained from a boy under two years old who had a stem cell transplant for SCID, so the T cells may come from the graft donor.

The J gene is TRBJ2-1, the V gene TRBV5-1; 8 bases align to TRBD2. V lost 4 bases and J lost 8; bases outside the gene matches: 14. Germline assignment: CDR1 SGHRS and CDR2 YFSETQ. The CDR3 totals 16 residues. The CDR3 region is CASSPDRGGRNDEQFF. The CDR3, as DNA: TGCGCCAGCAGCCCCGACCGGGGGGGTCGTAACGATGAGCAGTTCTTC.

In this sample, this clonotype turned up a few times. V and J are TRBV10-2 and TRBJ2-5, with 15 bases lining up with TRBD2. J was trimmed by 5 bases and V by 6 bases; bases with no gene match: 7. Germline values: CDR1 WSHSY, CDR2 SAAADI. The CDR3 has 16 amino acids. In nucleotides, the CDR3 is TGCGCCAGCAGATTCGGACTAGCGGGGGGGCTGGAGACCCAGTACTTC. Protein product: CASRFGLAGGLETQYF.

The V gene is TRBV28, the J gene TRBJ2-3, with D perhaps TRBD2 (6 bases). The length of the CDR3 is 15 residues. Germline lookup yields CDR1 MDHEN and CDR2 SYDVKM. V lost 4 bases, J lost 8 bases, and 19 bases lay in between. CDR3 region: CASSSRDSLGGTQYF. Written as DNA, the CDR3 is TGTGCCAGCAGTTCCCGAGACAGTCTGGGAGGTACGCAGTATTTT.